This TCR beta chain was found in a study of OX40 agonist ivuxolimab in advanced cancers. As for the study in general: A history of anti-PD-1, anti-PD-L1 or anti-CTLA-4 therapy was acceptable, and about 37% had some.

CDR1 and CDR2 from the germline V gene are MDHEN and SYDVKM. CDR3 size: 14 residues. V lost 4 bases to trimming and J lost 4 bases, with 14 bases between them. Profiling relied on immunoSEQ multiplex PCR, and the TCRdb table lists in-frame clones only, not all of them. The data hold 35,000 to 45,000 clones, with around 82% observed a single time. This clonotype originated in an adult with an advanced solid tumor such as melanoma, head and neck, liver or kidney cancer. The V call is TRBV28, the J call TRBJ2-7; D possibly uses TRBD1 or TRBD2 (5 bases each). Source: CD4+ or CD8+ T cells sorted from blood, taken in a trial of the OX40 agonist ivuxolimab. The chain's CDR3 is CASSSGEGLYEQYF. The CDR3, as DNA: TGTGCCAGCAGTTCGGGTGAGGGGTTGTACGAGCAGTACTTC.